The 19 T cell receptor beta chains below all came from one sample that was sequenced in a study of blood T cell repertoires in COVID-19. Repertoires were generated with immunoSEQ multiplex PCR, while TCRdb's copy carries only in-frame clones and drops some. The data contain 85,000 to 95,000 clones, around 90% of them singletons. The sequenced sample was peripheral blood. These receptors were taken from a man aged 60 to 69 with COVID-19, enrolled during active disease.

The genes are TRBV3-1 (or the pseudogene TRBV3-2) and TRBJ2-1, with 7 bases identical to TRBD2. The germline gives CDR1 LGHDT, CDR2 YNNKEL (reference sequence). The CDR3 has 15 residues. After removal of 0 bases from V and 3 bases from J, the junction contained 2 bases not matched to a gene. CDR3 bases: TGTGCCAGCAGCCAAGATAAGCGGGACTACAATGAGCAGTTCTTC. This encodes CASSQDKRDYNEQFF.

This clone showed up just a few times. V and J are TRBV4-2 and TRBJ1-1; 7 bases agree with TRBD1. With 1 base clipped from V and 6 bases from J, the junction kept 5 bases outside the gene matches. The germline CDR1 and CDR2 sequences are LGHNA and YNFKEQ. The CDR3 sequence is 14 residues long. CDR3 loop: CASSQGDRVAEAFF. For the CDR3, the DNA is TGTGCCAGCAGCCAAGGCGACAGGGTAGCTGAAGCTTTCTTT.

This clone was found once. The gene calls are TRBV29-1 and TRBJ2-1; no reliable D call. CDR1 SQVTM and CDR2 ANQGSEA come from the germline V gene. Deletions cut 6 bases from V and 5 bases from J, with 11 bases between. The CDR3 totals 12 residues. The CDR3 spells CSVGGANNEQFF. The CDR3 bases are TGCAGCGTGGGCGGAGCGAACAATGAGCAGTTCTTC.

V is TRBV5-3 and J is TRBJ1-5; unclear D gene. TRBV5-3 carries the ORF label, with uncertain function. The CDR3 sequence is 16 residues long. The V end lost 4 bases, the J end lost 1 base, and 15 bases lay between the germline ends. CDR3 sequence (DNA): TGTGCCAGAAGCCCGGACTTGAATTTGAGCAATCAGCCCCAGCATTTT. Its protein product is CARSPDLNLSNQPQHF.

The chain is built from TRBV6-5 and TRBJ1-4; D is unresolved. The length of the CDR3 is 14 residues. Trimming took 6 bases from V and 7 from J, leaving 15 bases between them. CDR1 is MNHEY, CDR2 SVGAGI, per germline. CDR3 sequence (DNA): TGTGCCAGCAGCCAGCTAAGGACTGCTGAAAAACTGTTTTTT. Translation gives CASSQLRTAEKLFF.

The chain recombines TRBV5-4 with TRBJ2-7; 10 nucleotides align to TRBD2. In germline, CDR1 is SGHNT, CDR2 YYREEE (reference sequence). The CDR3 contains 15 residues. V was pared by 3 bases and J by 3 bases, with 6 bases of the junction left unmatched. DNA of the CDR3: TGTGCCAGCAGCTCGCGACTAGCGGGTCTCTACGAGCAGTACTTC. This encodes CASSSRLAGLYEQYF.

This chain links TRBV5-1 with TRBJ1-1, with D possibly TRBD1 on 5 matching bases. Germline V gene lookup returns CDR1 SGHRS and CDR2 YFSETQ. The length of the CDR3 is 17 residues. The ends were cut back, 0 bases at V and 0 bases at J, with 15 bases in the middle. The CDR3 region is CASSLEGWSGMNTEAFF. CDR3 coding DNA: TGCGCCAGCAGCTTGGAAGGTTGGTCAGGGATGAACACTGAAGCTTTCTTT.

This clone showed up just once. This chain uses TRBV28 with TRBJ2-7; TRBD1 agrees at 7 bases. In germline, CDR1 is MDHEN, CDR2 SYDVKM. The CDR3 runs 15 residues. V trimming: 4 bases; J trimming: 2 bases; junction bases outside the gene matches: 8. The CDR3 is CASSSSGTVTYEQYF. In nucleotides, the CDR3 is TGTGCCAGCAGTTCCTCCGGGACAGTAACCTACGAGCAGTACTTC.

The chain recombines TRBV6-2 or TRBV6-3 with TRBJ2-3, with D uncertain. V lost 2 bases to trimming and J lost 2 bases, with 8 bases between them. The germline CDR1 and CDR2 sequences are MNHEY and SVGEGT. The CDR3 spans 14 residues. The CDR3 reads CASSYDTYTDTQYF. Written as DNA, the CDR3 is TGTGCCAGCAGTTACGATACTTACACAGATACGCAGTATTTT.

CDR3 coding DNA: TGCGCCAGCAGCTTTAGCGGGGGGGGTGATTACGAGCAGTACTTC. Its protein product is CASSFSGGGDYEQYF. The chain is built from TRBV5-1 and TRBJ2-7; 11 bases agree with TRBD2. Trimming at V came to 2 bases and at J to 4 bases, leaving 5 bases not matched to a gene. The CDR3 is 15 residues long. Germline-derived CDR1 and CDR2 are SGHRS and YFSETQ.

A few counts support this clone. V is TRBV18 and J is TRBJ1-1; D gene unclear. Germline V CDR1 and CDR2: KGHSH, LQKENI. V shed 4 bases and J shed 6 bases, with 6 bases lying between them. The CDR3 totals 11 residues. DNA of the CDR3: TGTGCCAGCTCACTACTTTCTGAAGCTTTCTTT. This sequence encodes CASSLLSEAFF.

The CDR3 sequence is CASSQEQGLISEQYF. DNA for the CDR3: TGTGCCAGCAGCCAAGAACAGGGGTTGATAAGCGAGCAGTACTTC. J is TRBJ2-7 and V is TRBV3-1 (or the pseudogene TRBV3-2); 7 bases are shared with TRBD1. The ends lost 0 bases at V and 6 bases at J; junction bases unmatched: 8. The CDR3 has 15 amino acids. Germline CDR1 LGHDT, CDR2 YNNKEL (reference sequence).

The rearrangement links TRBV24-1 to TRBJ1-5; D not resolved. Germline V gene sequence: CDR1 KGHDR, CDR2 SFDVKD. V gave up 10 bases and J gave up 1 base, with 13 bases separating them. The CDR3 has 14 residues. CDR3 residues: CATGGHGSNQPQHF. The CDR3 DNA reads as TGTGCCACAGGAGGGCACGGGAGCAATCAGCCCCAGCATTTT.

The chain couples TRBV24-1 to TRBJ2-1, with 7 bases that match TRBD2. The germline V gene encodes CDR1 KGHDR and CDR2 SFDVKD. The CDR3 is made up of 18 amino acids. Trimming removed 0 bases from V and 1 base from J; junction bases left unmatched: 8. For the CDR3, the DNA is TGTGCCACCAGTGATTTGAACTGGCGGGAGTTTTCCTACAATGAGCAGTTCTTC. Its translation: CATSDLNWREFSYNEQFF.

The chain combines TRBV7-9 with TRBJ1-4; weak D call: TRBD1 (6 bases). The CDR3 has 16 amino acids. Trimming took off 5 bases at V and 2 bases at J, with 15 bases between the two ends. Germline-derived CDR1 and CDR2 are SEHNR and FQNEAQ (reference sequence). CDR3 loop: CASSPGQGMTNEKLFF. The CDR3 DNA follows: TGTGCCAGCAGCCCGGGACAAGGGATGACTAATGAAAAACTGTTTTTT.

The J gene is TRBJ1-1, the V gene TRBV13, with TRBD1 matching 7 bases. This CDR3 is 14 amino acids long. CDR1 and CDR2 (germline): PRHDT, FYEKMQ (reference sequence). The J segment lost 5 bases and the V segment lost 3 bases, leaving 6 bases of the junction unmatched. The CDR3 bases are TGTGCCAGCAGCTTTATAACAGGGGCTACTGAAGCTTTCTTT. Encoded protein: CASSFITGATEAFF.

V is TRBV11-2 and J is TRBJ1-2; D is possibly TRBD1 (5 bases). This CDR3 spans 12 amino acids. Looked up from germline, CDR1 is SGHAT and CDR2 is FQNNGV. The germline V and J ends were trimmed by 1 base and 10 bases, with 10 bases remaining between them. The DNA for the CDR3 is TGTGCCAGCAGCTTAGTGCCGGGGGACTACACCTTC. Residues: CASSLVPGDYTF.

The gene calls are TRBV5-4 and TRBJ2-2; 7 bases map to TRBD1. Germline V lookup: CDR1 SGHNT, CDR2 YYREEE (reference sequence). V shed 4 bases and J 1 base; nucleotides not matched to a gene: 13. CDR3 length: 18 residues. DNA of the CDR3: TGTGCCAGCAGCCCAGCCGGGACAGCACTCCAGAACACCGGGGAGCTGTTTTTT. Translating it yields CASSPAGTALQNTGELFF.

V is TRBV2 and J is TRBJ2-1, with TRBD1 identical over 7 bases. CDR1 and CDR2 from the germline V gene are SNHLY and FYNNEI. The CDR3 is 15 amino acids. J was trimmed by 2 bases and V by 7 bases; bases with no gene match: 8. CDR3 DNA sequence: TGTGCCAGCACCAGAGAGGGGGCGGCCTACAATGAGCAGTTCTTC. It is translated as CASTREGAAYNEQFF.